A single sample is the source of the 23 T cell receptor beta chains below, sequenced in a study of blood T cell repertoires in COVID-19. Produced via immunoSEQ multiplex PCR; TCRdb's table is partial and in-frame only. The sample consists of approximately 230,000 clones, roughly 85% of them appearing once. Input material: peripheral blood. These receptor sequences come from a man aged 18 to 30 with active or convalescent COVID-19.

This clone occurred once. The chain uses TRBV10-3 and TRBJ1-2; 7 positions match TRBD1. The CDR3 is 15 amino acids. The V segment lost 4 bases and the J segment 4 bases; nucleotides outside the gene matches: 9. The V gene's germline CDR1 is ENHRY and CDR2 SYGVKD. The CDR3, as DNA: TGTGCCATCAGTGGCTCCGGACAGGAGTCCTATGGCTACACCTTC. Amino acids: CAISGSGQESYGYTF.

The CDR3 spells CASSVGQSYGYTF. CDR3 bases: TGTGCCAGCAGCGTGGGACAATCCTATGGCTACACCTTC. This rearrangement joins TRBV5-4 to TRBJ1-2; weak D call: TRBD1 (6 bases). V was trimmed by 4 bases and J by 4 bases, leaving 11 bases between them. Germline CDR1 and CDR2: SGHNT and YYREEE (reference sequence). CDR3 size: 13 residues. The variable domain in full, completed from reference TRBV5-4 and TRBJ1-2, reads ETGVTQSPTHLIKTRGQQVTLRCSSQSGHNTVSWYQQALGQGPQFIFQYYREEENGRGNFPPRFSGLQFPNYSSELNVNALELDDSALYLCASSVGQSYGYTFGSGTRLTVV.

Regarding this clone: Compared with germline, one end of the junction differs, possibly owing to a read error. V and J are TRBV28 and TRBJ2-3, with 9 bases lining up with TRBD2. This CDR3 has 13 amino acids. The germline V gene encodes CDR1 MDHEN and CDR2 SYDVKM. CDR3: CVSTAGGADTQYF. CDR3 coding DNA: TGTGTCAGCACGGCGGGAGGGGCAGATACGCAGTATTTT. Full variable domain (outside the CDR3, taken from reference TRBV28 and TRBJ2-3): DVKVTQSSRYLVKRTGEKVFLECVQDMDHENMFWYRQDPGLGLRLIYFSYDVKMKEKGDIPEGYSVSREKKERFSLILESASTNQTSMYLCVSTAGGADTQYFGPGTRLTVL.

This chain joins TRBV10-3 and TRBJ2-7; 8 positions match TRBD2. Germline V lookup: CDR1 ENHRY, CDR2 SYGVKD. CDR3 length: 14 amino acids. After removal of 10 bases from V and 5 bases from J, the junction contained 13 bases not matched to a gene. The CDR3 loop is CATGGRTGENEQYF. In DNA, the CDR3 is TGTGCCACGGGAGGGCGAACCGGGGAGAACGAGCAGTACTTC.

The V gene is TRBV18, the J gene TRBJ1-1; TRBD1 matches at 9 bases. The CDR3 is made up of 16 amino acids. After removal of 6 bases from V and 1 base from J, the junction contained 9 bases not matched to a gene. Per germline, CDR1 KGHSH and CDR2 LQKENI. The CDR3 DNA reads as TGTGCCAGCTCCGAGACAGGGGGTAACTCGAACACTGAAGCTTTCTTT. Its translation is CASSETGGNSNTEAFF.

The chain uses TRBV7-3 and TRBJ1-3; 8 bases line up with TRBD1. This CDR3 contains 16 residues. The J segment lost 4 bases and the V segment lost 2 bases, leaving 7 bases of the junction unmatched. Germline CDR1 and CDR2: SGHTA and FQGTGA. The CDR3 region is CASSLEQGENGNTIYF. The CDR3 DNA is TGTGCCAGCAGCTTAGAACAGGGGGAAAACGGAAACACCATATATTTT.

The J gene is TRBJ1-2, the V gene TRBV7-2; D uncertain. CDR1 SGHTA and CDR2 FQGNSA come from the germline V gene. The V gene lost 1 base and the J gene lost 7 bases, with 13 bases spanning the gap. CDR3 length: 14 amino acids. The CDR3 here is CASSLGLMSGGYTF. CDR3 coding DNA: TGTGCCAGCAGCTTAGGGTTGATGTCGGGTGGCTACACCTTC.

The chain links TRBV19 to TRBJ2-3; 11 bases are a match to TRBD2. With V trimmed by 0 bases and J by 4 bases, 6 bases remained unmatched. The germline gives CDR1 LNHDA, CDR2 SQIVND (reference sequence). This CDR3 region has 17 residues. The CDR3 here is CASSIDPGTSGADTQYF. In DNA form, the CDR3 reads TGTGCCAGTAGTATAGATCCCGGGACTAGCGGCGCAGATACGCAGTATTTT.

Details on this clone: Other nucleotide sequences from this sample produce the same CDR3. The V gene is TRBV9, the J gene TRBJ2-5; 7 positions match TRBD2. V was pared by 0 bases and J by 1 base, with 0 bases of the junction left unmatched. The V gene's germline CDR1 is SGDLS and CDR2 YYNGEE. CDR3 length: 14 residues. For the CDR3, the DNA is TGTGCCAGCAGCGTAGGGACTAGCCAAGAGACCCAGTACTTC. Residues: CASSVGTSQETQYF.

The chain combines TRBV7-9 with TRBJ2-4, with D possibly being TRBD1 (6 bases). CDR1 and CDR2 from the germline V gene are SEHNR and FQNEAQ (reference sequence). The ends were cut back, 0 bases at V and 4 bases at J, with 10 bases in the middle. The CDR3 spans 15 residues. The chain's CDR3 is CASSLAQGQKNIQYF. The CDR3 DNA reads TGTGCCAGCAGCTTAGCGCAAGGACAGAAAAACATTCAGTACTTC.

The V and J genes are TRBV7-2 and TRBJ2-1, with 7 nucleotides matching TRBD2. CDR3 length equals 17 residues. V shed 3 bases, J shed 4 bases, and the junction held 12 bases outside the gene matches. CDR1 SGHTA and CDR2 FQGNSA come from the germline V gene. The CDR3 DNA reads as TGTGCCAGCAGCTTCTCCATAGCGGGCGGCGGGTACAATGAGCAGTTCTTC. Encoded protein: CASSFSIAGGGYNEQFF. The complete variable domain, with remaining parts taken from reference TRBV7-2 and TRBJ2-1, reads GAGVSQSPSNKVTEKGKDVELRCDPISGHTALYWYRQSLGQGLEFLIYFQGNSAPDKSGLPSDRFSAERTGGSVSTLTIQRTQQEDSAVYLCASSFSIAGGGYNEQFFGPGTRLTVL.

The V and J genes are TRBV2 and TRBJ1-2; tentative D call: TRBD1 (5 bases). Germline V gene sequence: CDR1 SNHLY, CDR2 FYNNEI. CDR3 length: 13 amino acids. With 5 bases removed from V and 8 bases from J, the gap between germline ends came to 15 bases. CDR3 protein: CASSTQGGLGYTF. The CDR3 DNA reads TGTGCCAGCAGTACCCAGGGCGGTTTAGGCTACACCTTC.

A single count supports this clone. A junction end diverges from the germline sequence, so it may reflect a read error. This rearrangement joins TRBV7-7 to TRBJ2-2; 7 positions agree with TRBD1. Germline V gene lookup returns CDR1 SSHAT and CDR2 FNYEAQ (reference sequence). CDR3 length: 16 residues. The CDR3: CASSSRATGETGELFF. DNA for the CDR3: TGTGCTAGCAGCTCCCGGGCCACAGGGGAAACCGGGGAGCTGTTTTTT.

This clone was picked up one time. The gene calls are TRBV7-3 and TRBJ1-6; 7 nucleotides line up with TRBD1. V lost 4 bases and J lost 5; bases outside the gene matches: 2. The germline CDR1 and CDR2 sequences are SGHTA and FQGTGA. This CDR3 comprises 14 residues. CDR3 sequence: CASSYGTDNSPLHF. The CDR3 DNA reads TGTGCCAGCAGCTATGGGACAGATAATTCACCCCTCCACTTT.

This chain links TRBV9 with TRBJ1-1; D is undetermined. The germline V gene has CDR1 SGDLS and CDR2 YYNGEE. V lost 3 bases and J 2 bases, leaving 5 bases between the germline ends. The CDR3 contains 12 residues. DNA of the CDR3: TGTGCCAGCAGCGACCTAAACACTGAAGCTTTCTTT. It translates to CASSDLNTEAFF.

V and J are TRBV28 and TRBJ1-1; tentatively, D is TRBD1 (5 bases). The CDR3 runs 15 residues. CDR1 is MDHEN and CDR2 is SYDVKM in the germline V gene. The ends were cut back, 6 bases at V and 4 bases at J, with 18 bases in the middle. The CDR3 sequence: CASRVGGGLITEAFF. The CDR3 nucleotides read TGTGCCAGCAGGGTTGGGGGAGGGCTGATCACTGAAGCTTTCTTT.

J is TRBJ1-6 and V is TRBV5-1; the match to TRBD1 covers 10 bases. V trimming: 3 bases; J trimming: 9 bases; junction bases outside the gene matches: 21. This CDR3 is built from 20 residues. The V gene's germline CDR1 is SGHRS and CDR2 YFSETQ. In DNA form, the CDR3 reads TGCGCCAGCAGCTCTTATAGCGGGACAGGGGAAGAAGGATATGGTTCACCCCTCCACTTT. Translation gives CASSSYSGTGEEGYGSPLHF.

The chain recombines TRBV7-9 with TRBJ1-2; no clear D gene. The ends were cut back, 4 bases at V and 9 bases at J, with 27 bases in the middle. Germline CDR1 reads SEHNR; CDR2 reads FQNEAQ (reference sequence). This CDR3 contains 17 residues. The DNA of the CDR3 is TGTGCCAGCAGCTCTCAAAACGATTTTGACCCGTCGACTCGCTACACCTTC. It yields the protein CASSSQNDFDPSTRYTF.

The DNA of the CDR3 is TGTGCCAGCGTCGCGGGAGGGGGGGTGGCGCAGTATTTT. Its protein is CASVAGGGVAQYF. The chain is built from TRBV28 and TRBJ2-3; 9 positions match TRBD2. Germline V CDR1 and CDR2: MDHEN, SYDVKM. This CDR3 is built from 13 residues. J gave up 10 bases and V 8 bases, and 10 bases lay outside the gene matches.

The rearrangement links TRBV19 to TRBJ1-5; 11 bases map to TRBD1. Germline loops: CDR1 LNHDA, CDR2 SQIVND (reference sequence). This CDR3 comprises 15 residues. V was pared by 4 bases and J by 10 bases, with 9 bases of the junction left unmatched. CDR3: CASSKIRDRGEPQHF. In DNA, the CDR3 is TGTGCCAGTAGTAAGATCCGGGACAGGGGGGAACCCCAGCATTTT. Full variable domain (rest looked up from reference TRBV19 and TRBJ1-5): DGGITQSPKYLFRKEGQNVTLSCEQNLNHDAMYWYRQDPGQGLRLIYYSQIVNDFQKGDIAEGYSVSREKKESFPLTVTSAQKNPTAFYLCASSKIRDRGEPQHFGDGTRLSIL.

In this sample, this clone turned up a few times. The chain is built from TRBV28 and TRBJ1-3; 9 nucleotides agree with TRBD1. The CDR3 spans 15 residues. Trimming took 4 bases from V and 3 from J; bases not matched to a gene: 4. Germline V gives CDR1 MDHEN, CDR2 SYDVKM. The CDR3 DNA reads as TGTGCCAGCAGTTCACAGGGGGCAAATGGAAACACCATATATTTT. This sequence encodes CASSSQGANGNTIYF.

The CDR3 nucleotides read TGTGCCATCAGTGAAGGGACAGGGGGAGGAAGTGGCTACACCTTC. Translated: CAISEGTGGGSGYTF. The chain employs TRBV10-3 and TRBJ1-2, with 11 bases identical to TRBD1. Germline-derived CDR1 and CDR2 are ENHRY and SYGVKD. This CDR3 is built from 15 residues. The V gene end was trimmed by 3 bases and the J gene end by 7 bases; junction bases not matched to a gene: 7.

J is TRBJ1-6 and V is TRBV2, with 7 bases fitting TRBD1. The CDR3 runs 15 residues. Germline CDR1 and CDR2: SNHLY and FYNNEI. With V trimmed by 4 bases and J by 7 bases, 7 bases remained unmatched. CDR3: CASSVDRVRNSPLHF. The CDR3 coding sequence is TGTGCCAGCAGTGTTGACAGGGTCAGAAATTCACCCCTCCACTTT. The whole variable domain, filled in from reference TRBV2 and TRBJ1-6, reads EPEVTQTPSHQVTQMGQEVILRCVPISNHLYFYWYRQILGQKVEFLVSFYNNEISEKSEIFDDQFSVERPDGSNFTLKIRSTKLEDSAMYFCASSVDRVRNSPLHFGNGTRLTVT.